The TCR beta chain under discussion was sequenced for a study of T cells in Graves' hyperthyroidism and ophthalmopathy. Using RNA transcripts as the source, TCR beta CDR3 regions were amplified. First-round RT-PCR with HTBI primers amplified the TCR CDR3 region. From the multiplex PCR reads, TCRdb called clonotypes with MiXCR, one entry per CDR3 protein. The sample shows 490,000 or so distinct CDR3 sequences, about 16% of them seen only once. Per the germline V gene, CDR1 is LNHDA and CDR2 is SQIVND (reference sequence). V was shortened by 4 bases and J by 0 bases, with 10 bases between the two germline ends. CDR3 length: 15 residues. This clonotype has a handful of counts.

The V gene is TRBV19, the J gene TRBJ2-1; no clear D. This clonotype was sampled from a woman aged 30 to 39 with Graves' ophthalmopathy. The sequenced sample was blood. The CDR3 DNA sequence: TGTGCCAGTAGTACGGACGTTAGCTCCTACAATGAGCAGTTCTTC. Encoded protein: CASSTDVSSYNEQFF.